This TCR beta chain was profiled in a study of OX40 agonist ivuxolimab in advanced cancers. Study outcomes and limitations: Clonal expansion in partial responders at 0.1-3.0 mg/kg ranked among the lowest.

Remarks on this clone: Antigen: not known.

Clones were sequenced by immunoSEQ multiplex PCR, and TCRdb holds only the in-frame ones, with some missing. Of tens of thousands of clones in the sample, approximately 92% are singletons; the top ten hold roughly a tenth. The sequence was obtained from an adult with an advanced solid tumor such as melanoma, head and neck, liver or kidney cancer. Sequences were derived from CD4+ or CD8+ T cells sorted from blood, sampled in a trial of the OX40 agonist ivuxolimab.

CDR3 in amino acids: CASSSSGGGGYTF. CDR3 sequence (DNA): TGTGCCAGCAGTTCCTCCGGGGGAGGTGGCTACACCTTC. V is TRBV6-6 and J is TRBJ1-2, with TRBD1 as a possible D gene (5 bases). There are 13 residues in the CDR3. V lost 4 bases and J lost 7, with 13 bases in between. Per the germline V gene, CDR1 is MNHNY and CDR2 is SVGAGI (reference sequence).